This T cell receptor beta chain came from a study of blood T cell repertoires in COVID-19 (dated by TCRdb to about 2020). In the study overall: Collaborator samples came from the United States, Italy and Spain and covered acute and convalescent phases of COVID-19. The material from the prospective study consisted of cDNA or gDNA derived from T cells, B-cell-depleted T cells, or PBMCs. The dataset comprised deeply sampled blood TCRbeta repertoires from subjects exposed to, actively infected with, or recovered from COVID-19. The repertoires were released in a freely available public database intended as a resource for research on the immune response to SARS-CoV-2. The samples were drawn from two sources: the first 160 participants of the ongoing ImmuneRACE study, and some 1,300 subjects contributed by 6 global collaborators. Nearly every sample came with metadata listing a de-identified subject ID, COVID-19 status, age in years and sex. Where available, HLA class I and class II types were taken from metadata supplied by the sample provider and were not determined by assay-based typing. Findings and caveats that apply to the study as a whole: How much clinical and demographic metadata was included differed by source and by participant, and the metadata was provided uncurated.

At one collaborating source in Seattle, patients were enrolled during active infection and were followed longitudinally through the course of disease. Each collaborating institution followed its own protocols to collect whole blood in K2EDTA tubes. For TCRbeta analysis, collaborators shipped samples as frozen whole blood, isolated PBMCs, or DNA extracted from either of those sample types. The CDR3 numbers 17 residues from cysteine through phenylalanine. CDR3 DNA is the only sequence kept; it has 51 bases, read in frame from the first base. From a lookup of the germline V gene, CDR1 and CDR2 are SGHRS and YFSETQ. V ends up 2 bases short and J 0 bases short, with an unmatched junction base count of 10. For this clone: Its antigen target is currently unknown. Base-call qualities are not available, and no considerably larger clone is one nucleotide away.

The immunoSEQ Assay, a bias-controlled multiplex PCR, was used to amplify TCRbeta CDR3 regions from genomic DNA. Under the source paper's analysis protocol: Within the assay, amplification of reference gene primers was used to estimate how many nucleated cells each sample contained. To quantify the absolute abundance of each unique TCRbeta CDR3 rearrangement, sequence reads were collapsed and filtered. For each sample, productive Simpson clonality was calculated as the square root of Simpson's diversity index across productive rearrangements. In TCRdb, the immuneACCESS table is reduced to in-frame sequences with V and J assigned. These tables do not hold every clone; where another copy was compared, an unresolved V gene accounts for under half, and the others remain unexplained. V, J and clone size reflect that table, while D and trimming were determined from the DNA. This sample holds under 100,000 clones; roughly 90% were observed only once. The top ten hold 5.2% of the sample.

Sequencing was carried out using peripheral blood. The receptor chain draws on TRBV5-1 and TRBJ1-1; a stretch of 7 junction bases matches TRBD1. The clonotype originates from a man aged 55 to 70 with COVID-19, enrolled during active disease. The DNA sequence follows: TGCGCCAGCAGCTTTCTTCCGGGACAGCTGATGAACACTGAAGCTTTCTTT. Protein translation: CASSFLPGQLMNTEAFF.